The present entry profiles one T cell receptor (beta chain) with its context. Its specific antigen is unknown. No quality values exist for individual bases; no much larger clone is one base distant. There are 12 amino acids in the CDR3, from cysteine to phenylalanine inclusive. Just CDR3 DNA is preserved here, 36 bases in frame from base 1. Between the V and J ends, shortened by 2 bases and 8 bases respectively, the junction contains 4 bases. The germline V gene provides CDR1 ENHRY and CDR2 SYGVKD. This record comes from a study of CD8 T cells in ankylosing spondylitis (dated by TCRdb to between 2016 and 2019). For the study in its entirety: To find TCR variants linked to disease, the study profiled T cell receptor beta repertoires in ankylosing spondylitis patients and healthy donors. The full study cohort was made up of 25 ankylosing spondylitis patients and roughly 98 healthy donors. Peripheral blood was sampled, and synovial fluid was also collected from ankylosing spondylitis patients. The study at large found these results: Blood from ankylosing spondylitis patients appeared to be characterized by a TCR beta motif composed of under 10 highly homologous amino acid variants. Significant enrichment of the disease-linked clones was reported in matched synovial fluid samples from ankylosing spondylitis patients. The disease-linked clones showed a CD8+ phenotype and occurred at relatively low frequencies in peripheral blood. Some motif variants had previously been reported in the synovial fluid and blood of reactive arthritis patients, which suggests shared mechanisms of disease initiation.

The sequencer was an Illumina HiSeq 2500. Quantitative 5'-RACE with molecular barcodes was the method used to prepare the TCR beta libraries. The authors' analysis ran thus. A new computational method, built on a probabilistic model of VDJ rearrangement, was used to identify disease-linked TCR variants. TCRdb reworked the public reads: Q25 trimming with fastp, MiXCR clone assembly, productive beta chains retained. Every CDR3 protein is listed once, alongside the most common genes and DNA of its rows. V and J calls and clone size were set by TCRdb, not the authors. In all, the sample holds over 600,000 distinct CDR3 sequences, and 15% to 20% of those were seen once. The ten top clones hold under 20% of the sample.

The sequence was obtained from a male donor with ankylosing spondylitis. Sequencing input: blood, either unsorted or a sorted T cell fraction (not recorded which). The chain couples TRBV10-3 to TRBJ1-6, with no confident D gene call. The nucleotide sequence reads TGTGCCATCAGTGAGGGTTATTCACCCCTCCACTTT. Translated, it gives CAISEGYSPLHF.